A selection of T cell receptor beta chains follows, all from one sample in a study of tumor-infiltrating lymphocytes in primary liver carcinoma. A single record per CDR3 protein comes from TCRdb applying MiXCR to the multiplex PCR reads. The sample includes 90,000 to 110,000 distinct CDR3 sequences, roughly 80% of them seen just once. Sequencing was carried out using liver tumor tissue from sampling region 3. Receptor source: a man aged 40-55 years with primary liver carcinoma and hepatitis B virus infection. CDR3s include the opening cysteine and the closing phenylalanine or tryptophan. The D gene is left open where the match is weak. Not every row has a clone size; where given, it reads once, few, many or a size class.

-	TRBV18	few	TRBJ2-2	TGTGCCAGCTCACCACAGCGTCTGGTCGGGGAGCTGTTTTTT	CASSPQRLVGELFF
-	TRBV11-2	-	TRBJ2-3	TGTGCCAGCAGCATCCCAGCTGGGTCTAGCACAGATACGCAGTATTTT	CASSIPAGSSTDTQYF
-	TRBV6-1	-	TRBJ2-1	TGTGCCAGAAGTCAGACTACAGGGAGGTCCTACAATGAGCAGTTCTTC	CARSQTTGRSYNEQFF
-	TRBV7-9	few	TRBJ2-1	TGTGCCAGCAGCTTAGGCAGCTACAATGAGCAGTTATTC	CASSLGSYNEQLF
TRBD2	TRBV4-2	-	TRBJ2-3	TGTGCCAGCAGTCCTACCTCTACCTCTAGCGGGAGGTACACAGATATGCAGTATTTT	CASSPTSTSSGRYTDMQYF
-	TRBV11-2	-	TRBJ2-5	TGTGCCAGCAGCTTAAGACTAGGGGGTGATTCGAGCGAGACCCTGTACTTC	CASSLRLGGDSSETLYF
-	TRBV4-3	-	TRBJ1-6	TGTGCCAGCAGCTCCTGGGGCAGGGGAAGGAATTCACCTCTCCACTTT	CASSSWGRGRNSPLHF
TRBD1	TRBV29-1	once	TRBJ2-2	TGCAGCGTTGTGGGTAACACAGGGGACCTGTTTTTT	CSVVGNTGDLFF
-	TRBV29-1	-	TRBJ1-1	TGTAGTGTTGGATCCGGGTGGGGTATGAACATTGAAGCTTTCTTT	CSVGSGWGMNIEAFF
TRBD1	TRBV29-1	-	TRBJ2-1	TGCAGCGTTCTCCCGACAGGGGTGAAGGGTGAGCAGATCTTC	CSVLPTGVKGEQIF
-	TRBV7-6	-	TRBJ2-7	TGTGCCAGCGGCTCGCAACAAGGGAGTACCTACGAGCAGTACTTC	CASGSQQGSTYEQYF
-	TRBV6-5	-	TRBJ2-2	TGTGCCAGCAGTTGCCTGGACACCGGGGAGCTGTTTTTT	CASSCLDTGELFF
-	TRBV28	-	TRBJ2-1	TGTGCCAGAGGTTTATCGGGCCAGGTGGGGAATGAGCAGTTCTTC	CARGLSGQVGNEQFF
-	TRBV11-2	-	TRBJ1-5	TGTGCCAGCAGTCGCGGCAGGGATCAGTCCCAGCATTTT	CASSRGRDQSQHF
-	TRBV6-5	-	TRBJ1-5	TGTGCCAACTGGGACGGTAGCAATCAGCCCCAACATTTT	CANWDGSNQPQHF
-	TRBV6-2/TRBV6-3	many	TRBJ2-2	TGTGCCAGCAGCCGAGGAACCGGGGAGCTGTTTTTT	CASSRGTGELFF
-	TRBV10-3	-	TRBJ1-6	TGTGCCATCAGTGAGGCGAGGGGGGGCGCGTCTAATAATTCACCCCTCCACTTT	CAISEARGGASNNSPLHF
-	TRBV12-3/TRBV12-4	-	TRBJ2-7	TGTGCCAGCTGTTCCCGGACGGCCCACTCCTACGAGCAGTACTTC	CASCSRTAHSYEQYF
-	TRBV6-6	once	TRBJ2-2	TGTGCCAGCAGCCCTGCCGGGATTCCGAACACCGGGGAGCTGTTGTTT	CASSPAGIPNTGELLF
-	TRBV5-1	-	TRBJ2-6	TGCGCCAGCAGCTTGGGGGCCGGTATAACCTCTGGGGTCAACGTTCTGACTTTC	CASSLGAGITSGVNVLTF
-	TRBV10-3	-	TRBJ1-5	TGTGCCATCAGTGAGTCGACAGGTCAGCCCAAACATTTT	CAISESTGQPKHF
-	TRBV12-3/TRBV12-4	-	TRBJ1-1	TGTGACAGTAGTTTGGGTGGGGCGCTTGGCACTGAAGCTTTCTTT	CDSSLGGALGTEAFF
-	TRBV29-1	-	TRBJ2-1	TGCAGCGTTGAGTTCGGAACAGGGAGCTTTTATGAGCAGTTCTTC	CSVEFGTGSFYEQFF
-	TRBV6-1	-	TRBJ2-3	TGTGCCAGCAGTCAAACAGGTACGCAGTACTTT	CASSQTGTQYF
-	TRBV29-1	-	TRBJ1-2	TGCAGCGGTCGACAGATCAATGGTTACACCTTC	CSGRQINGYTF
-	TRBV11-1	-	TRBJ1-1	TGTGTCAGCAGCTTAAACCGGGACATTGAAGCTTTCTTT	CVSSLNRDIEAFF
TRBD2	TRBV18	few	TRBJ2-7	TGTGCCAGCTCACCAACGGCGGGAGCTAACTACGAGCAGTACTTC	CASSPTAGANYEQYF
-	TRBV29-1	-	TRBJ1-2	TGCAACGTCGGGGGCAGGGGAAACTATGGCTACACCTTC	CNVGGRGNYGYTF
TRBD2	TRBV5-6	once	TRBJ2-3	TGTGCCAGCATCCAGAATGGACTAGCGGGGATCACAGATACGCACTATTTT	CASIQNGLAGITDTHYF
-	TRBV6-1	-	TRBJ1-1	TGTCCCAGCAGACGGGATAACGGAATGAACACTGAAGCTTTCTTT	CPSRRDNGMNTEAFF
TRBD2	TRBV11-1	-	TRBJ2-4	TGTGCCAGCGGCTTCCCCGGGACTAGCGGGACCGAAAACATTCACTACTTC	CASGFPGTSGTENIHYF
-	TRBV6-5	-	TRBJ1-1	TGTGCAAGCAGTTACTCGCCAACAGCGAGCACTGAAGCCTTCTTT	CASSYSPTASTEAFF
-	TRBV5-5	-	TRBJ2-1	TGTGCCAGCAGCCTGGACCTCAATGAGCGGTTCTTC	CASSLDLNERFF
TRBD1	TRBV6-6	-	TRBJ2-3	TGTGCCAGCAGTCTTGACCTAGGGGGCACAGATACGCAGTTTTTT	CASSLDLGGTDTQFF
-	TRBV20-1	-	TRBJ2-1	TGCAGTGCTAGAAGGGTAATATCCGGGACTCAACAGGATGAGCAGTTCTTC	CSARRVISGTQQDEQFF
TRBD2	TRBV6-2/TRBV6-3	-	TRBJ2-7	TGTGCCAGCAGTTTTTCGAGGACTAGCGGGAGGGCCCTGCACGAGCAGTATTTC	CASSFSRTSGRALHEQYF
-	TRBV6-6	-	TRBJ2-7	TGTGCCAGCAGTTACTCGGTAATCATTCCCTCCTACGAGCAGTACTTC	CASSYSVIIPSYEQYF
TRBD1	TRBV14	few	TRBJ2-7	TGTGTCAGTAGCCGACCGGGACAGGGCTCCTACGAGCAGTACTTC	CVSSRPGQGSYEQYF
-	TRBV12-5	-	TRBJ2-7	TGTGCCAGCGAGGGGACCGGTTCCTACGTGCAGTATTTC	CASEGTGSYVQYF
TRBD2	TRBV24-1	many	TRBJ2-1	TGTGCCACCAGTGAGCGGGGGAAGGGTTACAATGAGCAGTTCTTC	CATSERGKGYNEQFF
-	TRBV29-1	-	TRBJ1-5	TGCAGCGTTGGCGTGACAGCTTATCAGCCCCAGCATTTT	CSVGVTAYQPQHF
-	TRBV4-2	many	TRBJ2-2	TGTGCCAGCAGCCAAACCCGGGGCACAACCGGGGAGCTGTTTTTT	CASSQTRGTTGELFF
-	TRBV4-3	-	TRBJ2-7	TGCGCCAGCAGGCAAGATGTTTCCAGTTCCTACGAACAGTACTTC	CASRQDVSSSYEQYF
-	TRBV30	-	TRBJ1-1	TGTGCCTGGAGGATGAAAACTGAAGTTTTCTTT	CAWRMKTEVFF
-	TRBV29-1	-	TRBJ1-2	TGCAGCGTGTATCATGCTCGCGACTATGACTACACCTTC	CSVYHARDYDYTF
TRBD2	TRBV4-3	-	TRBJ2-2	TGCGCCAGCAGCCGGGGACTAGCGGGTTCCACGAACACCTGGGAGCTGTTATTT	CASSRGLAGSTNTWELLF
-	TRBV5-1	-	TRBJ2-6	TGCGCCAGCATCTTGGAAAGCTCTGGGGCCAACATCCTGACTTTC	CASILESSGANILTF
-	TRBV11-2	-	TRBJ1-5	TGTGCCAGCAGCTCCCAGACCCCTAATCAGCCCCAGCATTTT	CASSSQTPNQPQHF